Shown below are 3 T cell receptor beta chains from a single sample sequenced in a study of T cells in Graves' hyperthyroidism and ophthalmopathy. Researchers took RNA transcripts and amplified the TCR beta CDR3 regions from them. The HTBI primer set served for first-round RT-PCR of the TCR CDR3. Using its own MiXCR run on the multiplex PCR reads, TCRdb lists one record per CDR3 protein. The sample includes a few hundred thousand distinct CDR3 sequences, roughly 22% of them seen just once. Sequencing was done on a sample of blood. The receptors shown here come from a man aged 25 to 40 with Graves' ophthalmopathy.

This clonotype has only a few counts. The chain joins TRBV27 to TRBJ1-1, with D uncertain. Per the germline V gene, CDR1 is MNHEY and CDR2 is SMNVEV (reference sequence). The CDR3 loop spans 16 amino acids. Trimming removed 2 bases at V and 1 base at J, with 14 bases between. This CDR3 is CASSLGGRGENTEAFF. The CDR3 nucleotides are TGTGCCAGCAGTTTAGGCGGGCGGGGTGAGAACACTGAAGCTTTCTTT.

V gene TRBV7-9 combines with J gene TRBJ2-7; a weak D match, TRBD1 (6 bases). V lost 7 bases and J 5 bases, leaving 30 bases between the germline ends. Per the germline V gene, CDR1 is SEHNR and CDR2 is FQNEAQ (reference sequence). This CDR3 spans 18 amino acids. The CDR3 nucleotides read TGTGCCAGCAACCTGGTGTCGATTTACAGGGCCTCCCGCGACGAGCAGTACTTC. Translation: CASNLVSIYRASRDEQYF.

In this sample, this clonotype turned up many times. This sequence joins TRBV5-1 and TRBJ2-1; either TRBD1 or TRBD2 may supply D (5 bases each). There are 17 residues in the CDR3. The V end was cut by 4 bases, the J end by 1 base, with 18 bases between. Germline CDR1 reads SGHRS; CDR2 reads YFSETQ. The CDR3 sequence is CASSRPSGPRSYNEQFF. CDR3 nucleotide sequence: TGCGCCAGCAGCCGACCCTCGGGGCCAAGGTCCTACAATGAGCAGTTCTTC.